This T cell receptor beta chain came from a study of blood T cells in healthy people across ages. Study-level points and caveats: Older individuals had lower TCR beta diversity per million T cells (the decline was roughly linear).

The use of a sample-barcoded 5' primer and a J-beta primer mix characterized a second PCR of about 7 to 12 cycles. TCRdb itself ran the 5' RACE reads through MiXCR, one entry per CDR3 protein. The data show around 1,800,000 distinct CDR3 sequences, roughly two fifths seen once. The germline CDR1 and CDR2 sequences are MNHEY and SMNVEV (reference sequence). CDR3 size: 16 residues. J lost 8 bases, V lost 2 bases, and 10 bases had no gene match. To note about this clonotype: Its antigen is currently unknown.

This chain joins TRBV27 and TRBJ2-3; the match to TRBD1 covers 10 bases. Sequences were obtained from blood. The clonotype comes from a human donor in good health. DNA of the CDR3: TGTGCCAGCAGTTTACCCGGGACAGGGGCCCAGGGTACGCAGTATTTT. Translated, it gives CASSLPGTGAQGTQYF.